This TCR beta chain was identified during a study of OX40 agonist ivuxolimab in advanced cancers. Some clones are missing from TCRdb's copy, which holds only in-frame ones; the method was immunoSEQ multiplex PCR. The table has approximately 50,000 clones, about 88% seen once. The CDR3 length is 15 residues. Germline-derived CDR1 and CDR2 are SGHVS and FQNEAQ. The V gene end was trimmed by 5 bases and the J gene end by 8 bases; junction bases not matched to a gene: 10. The gene calls are TRBV7-8 and TRBJ1-4; 8 positions match TRBD1. This TCR was sampled from an adult with an advanced solid tumor such as melanoma, head and neck, liver or kidney cancer. The source was CD4+ or CD8+ T cells sorted from blood, collected in a trial of the OX40 agonist ivuxolimab. This chain's CDR3 is CASSPRDRKGEKLFF. The CDR3 nucleotides read TGTGCCAGCAGCCCAAGGGACAGGAAAGGGGAAAAACTGTTTTTT.